The text below deals with one T cell receptor (beta chain). Its specificity is unknown. Indicated treatment: roughly 18 received Ad26.COV2.S at low or high dose, single or two shots; a few received placebo; per-sample allocation not given. After the first vaccine or placebo injection, samples were drawn on day 63. A Boston donor was an adult aged 18-55 years. The sample is drawn from a study of Ad26.COV2.S vaccination and SARS-CoV-2 variants. Study-wide context: Intramuscular Ad26.COV2.S at 5x10^10 or 1x10^11 viral particles.

Data came from immunoSEQ multiplex PCR; TCRdb stores just in-frame clones and leaves some out. The sample lists around 450,000 clones, roughly nine tenths seen once, with over 2.5% in the top ten. Study-wide points: Breadth, reportedly substantial, characterized the spike-specific CD8+ and CD4+ T cell responses after vaccination. Researchers cautioned that TCR breadth and depth analyses may have underestimated total T cell responses.

Sample: peripheral blood, taken in a trial of Ad26.COV2.S vaccine versus placebo. This TCR derives from a person between 18 and 60 years old who received the Ad26.COV2.S COVID-19 vaccine or a placebo.

DNA for the CDR3: TGTGCCAGCAGCTCGAGGACGAGGGCCTGGGCTTTCTTT. As protein: CASSSRTRAWAFF. The rearrangement links TRBV7-2 to TRBJ1-1, with D unclear. The V end lost 4 bases, the J end lost 11 bases, and 17 bases lay between the germline ends. CDR1 SGHTA and CDR2 FQGNSA come from the germline V gene. CDR3 length equals 13 residues.